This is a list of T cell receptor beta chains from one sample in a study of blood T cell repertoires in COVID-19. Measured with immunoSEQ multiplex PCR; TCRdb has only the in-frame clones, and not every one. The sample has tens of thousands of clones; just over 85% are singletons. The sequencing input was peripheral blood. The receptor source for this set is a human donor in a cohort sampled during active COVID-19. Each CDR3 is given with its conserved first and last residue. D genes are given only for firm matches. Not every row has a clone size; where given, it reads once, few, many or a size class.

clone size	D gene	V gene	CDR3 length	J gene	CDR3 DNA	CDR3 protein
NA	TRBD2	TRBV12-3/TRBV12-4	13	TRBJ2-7	TGTGCCAGCAGTTTCCTAGGGACTAACGAGCAGTACTTC	CASSFLGTNEQYF
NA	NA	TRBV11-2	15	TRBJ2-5	TGTGCCAGCAGCTTAACGGGATCGTACCAAGAGACCCAGTACTTC	CASSLTGSYQETQYF
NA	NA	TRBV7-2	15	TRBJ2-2	TGTGCCAGCAGCCTGGGGGGGGCCAACACCGGGGAGCTGTTTTTT	CASSLGGANTGELFF
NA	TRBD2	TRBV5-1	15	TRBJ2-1	TGCGCCAGCAGCTTCCAGCGGGGGGGGAGGAATGAGCAGTTCTTC	CASSFQRGGRNEQFF
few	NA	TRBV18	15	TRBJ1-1	TGTGCCAGCTCACCCCAGGACAGATTAAACACTGAAGCTTTCTTT	CASSPQDRLNTEAFF
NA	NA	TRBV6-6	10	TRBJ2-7	TGTGCCAGCAGCGGCTACGAGCAGTACTTC	CASSGYEQYF
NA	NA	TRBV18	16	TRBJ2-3	TGTGCCAGCTCACCACCGTGGGTAGGGGCTAAGGATACGCAGTATTTT	CASSPPWVGAKDTQYF
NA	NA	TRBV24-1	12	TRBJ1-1	TGTGCCACCTACCACAGGGTAGGAGAAGCTTTCTTT	CATYHRVGEAFF
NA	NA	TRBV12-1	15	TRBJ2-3	TGTGCCAGTTACCTCTTGGGCACATCCACAGATACGCAGTATTTT	CASYLLGTSTDTQYF
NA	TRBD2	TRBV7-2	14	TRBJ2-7	TGTGCCAGCAGTCGGACTAGCGGCCCCTACGAGCAGTACTTC	CASSRTSGPYEQYF
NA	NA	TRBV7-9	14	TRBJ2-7	TGTGCCAGCAGCTTAGCCGTGCAGGACTACGAGCAGTACTTC	CASSLAVQDYEQYF
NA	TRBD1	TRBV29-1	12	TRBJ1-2	TGCAGCGCACCCACAGGGGGCGATGGCTACACCTTC	CSAPTGGDGYTF
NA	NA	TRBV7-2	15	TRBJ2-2	TGTGCCAGCAGCTTAGATCCTAGAGGGACCGGGGAGCTGTTTTTT	CASSLDPRGTGELFF
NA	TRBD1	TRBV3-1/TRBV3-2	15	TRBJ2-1	TGTGCCAGCAGCCACGACAGGGGGTCAAGCGATGAGCAGTTCTTC	CASSHDRGSSDEQFF
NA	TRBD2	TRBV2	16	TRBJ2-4	TGTGCCAGCAGACCCGGACTAGCGGGGGAAAAAAACATTCAGTACTTC	CASRPGLAGEKNIQYF
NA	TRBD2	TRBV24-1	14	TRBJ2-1	TGTGCCACCAGTGATACCGGGACTAGCTTTGAGCAGTTCTTC	CATSDTGTSFEQFF
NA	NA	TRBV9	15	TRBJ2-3	TGTGCCAGCAGCGTAGGACAAGACTACACAGATACGCAGTATTTT	CASSVGQDYTDTQYF